The count of the clone carrying this T cell receptor (beta chain) is one. As handled by the study authors: From reference gene primer amplification, estimates of nucleated cell counts were derived. Clones were read by immunoSEQ multiplex PCR, and TCRdb kept only the in-frame ones, dropping some. V and J calls and clone size follow that table, whereas D and trimming were derived from the DNA. Seen here are 200,000 to 300,000 clones, 82% observed once, and the top ten hold approximately 4.5%. This sample is part of a study of blood T cell repertoires in COVID-19. The sequence was collected from a woman in her 70s with acute or convalescent COVID-19. Source material: peripheral blood.

The CDR3 loop reads CASSHPGQSGNTIYF. The CDR3 DNA follows: TGCGCCAGCAGCCACCCGGGACAATCTGGAAACACCATATATTTT. This chain links TRBV4-1 with TRBJ1-3; D may be TRBD1 (6 bases). Looked up from germline, CDR1 is MGHRA and CDR2 is YSYEKL. Trimming pared 3 bases from V and 1 base from J, leaving 10 bases between. The CDR3 runs to 15 residues.